This paragraph covers one T cell receptor (beta chain) sequence. V gave up 0 bases and J gave up 5 bases, with 10 bases separating them. The CDR3 totals 14 residues. CDR1 and CDR2 (germline): KGHSH, LQKENI. These data originate in a study of blood T cell repertoires in COVID-19. Living in about two dozen US areas, the participants were between roughly 18 and 89 years of age. Donors were grouped by their self-reported clinical history. Clones were sequenced by immunoSEQ multiplex PCR, and TCRdb holds only the in-frame ones, with some missing. The table has more than 300,000 clones, 88% seen once. Sequenced: PBMCs or T cells enriched from blood (not recorded which). This sequence joins TRBV18 and TRBJ2-5, with D uncertain. This TCR was recovered from a woman in her late teens or twenties who had recovered from COVID-19. CDR3: CASSPPGAEETQYF. CDR3 DNA sequence: TGTGCCAGCTCACCACCGGGCGCTGAGGAGACCCAGTACTTC.